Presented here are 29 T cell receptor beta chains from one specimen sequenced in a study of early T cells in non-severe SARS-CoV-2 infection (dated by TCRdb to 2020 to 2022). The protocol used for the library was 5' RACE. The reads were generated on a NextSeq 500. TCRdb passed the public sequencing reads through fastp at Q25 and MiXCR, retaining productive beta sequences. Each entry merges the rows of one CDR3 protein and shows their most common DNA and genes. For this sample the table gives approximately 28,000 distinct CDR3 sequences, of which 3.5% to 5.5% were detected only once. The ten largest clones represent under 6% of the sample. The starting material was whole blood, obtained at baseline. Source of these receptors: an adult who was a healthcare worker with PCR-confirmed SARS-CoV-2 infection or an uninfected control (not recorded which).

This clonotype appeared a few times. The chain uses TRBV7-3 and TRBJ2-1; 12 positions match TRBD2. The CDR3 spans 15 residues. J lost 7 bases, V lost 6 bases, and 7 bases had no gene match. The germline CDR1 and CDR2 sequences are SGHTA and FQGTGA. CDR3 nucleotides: TGTGCCAGCAGTTTTGGACTAGCGGGGCATAATGAGCAGTTCTTC. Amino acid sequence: CASSFGLAGHNEQFF. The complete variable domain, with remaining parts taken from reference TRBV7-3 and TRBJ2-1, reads GAGVSQTPSNKVTEKGKYVELRCDPISGHTALYWYRQSLGQGPEFLIYFQGTGAADDSGLPNDRFFAVRPEGSVSTLKIQRTERGDSAVYLCASSFGLAGHNEQFFGPGTRLTVL.

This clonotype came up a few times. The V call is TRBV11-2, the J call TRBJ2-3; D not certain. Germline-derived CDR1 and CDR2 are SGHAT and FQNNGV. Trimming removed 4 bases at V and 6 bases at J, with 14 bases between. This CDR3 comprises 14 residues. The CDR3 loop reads CASSSVRVGDTQYF. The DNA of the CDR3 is TGTGCCAGCAGCTCCGTAAGGGTCGGGGATACGCAGTATTTT.

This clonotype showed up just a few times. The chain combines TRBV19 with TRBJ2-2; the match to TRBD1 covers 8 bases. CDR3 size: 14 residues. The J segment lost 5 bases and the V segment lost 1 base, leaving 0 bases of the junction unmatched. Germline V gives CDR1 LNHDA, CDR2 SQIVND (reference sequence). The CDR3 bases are TGTGCCAGTAGTATAGGGGACAGGACCGGGGAGCTGTTTTTT. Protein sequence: CASSIGDRTGELFF.

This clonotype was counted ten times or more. CDR3 bases: TGTGCCATCAGTGGGGGACAGGATCAGCCCCAGCATTTT. The encoded protein is CAISGGQDQPQHF. J is TRBJ1-5 and V is TRBV10-3; 8 bases match TRBD1. CDR1 is ENHRY, CDR2 SYGVKD, per germline. V was clipped by 4 bases and J by 5 bases; unmatched bases: 1. The CDR3 is 13 residues long.

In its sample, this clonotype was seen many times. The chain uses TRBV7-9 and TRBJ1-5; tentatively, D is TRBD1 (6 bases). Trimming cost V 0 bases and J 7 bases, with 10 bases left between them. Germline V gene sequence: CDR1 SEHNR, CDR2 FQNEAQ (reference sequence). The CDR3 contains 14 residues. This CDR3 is CASSLAGQGQPQHF. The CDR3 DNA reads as TGTGCCAGCAGCTTAGCGGGGCAGGGGCAGCCCCAGCATTTT.

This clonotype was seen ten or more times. The CDR3 here is CASSRVPQETQYF. DNA for the CDR3: TGTGCCAGCTCACGGGTCCCCCAAGAGACCCAGTACTTC. The chain is built from TRBV14 and TRBJ2-5; D is undetermined. There are 13 residues in the CDR3. Germline V lookup: CDR1 SGHDN, CDR2 FVKESK. V shed 8 bases and J shed 1 base, with 11 bases lying between them. Full variable domain (missing parts from reference TRBV14 and TRBJ2-5): EAGVTQFPSHSVIEKGQTVTLRCDPISGHDNLYWYRRVMGKEIKFLLHFVKESKQDESGMPNNRFLAERTGGTYSTLKVQPAELEDSGVYFCASSRVPQETQYFGPGTRLLVL.

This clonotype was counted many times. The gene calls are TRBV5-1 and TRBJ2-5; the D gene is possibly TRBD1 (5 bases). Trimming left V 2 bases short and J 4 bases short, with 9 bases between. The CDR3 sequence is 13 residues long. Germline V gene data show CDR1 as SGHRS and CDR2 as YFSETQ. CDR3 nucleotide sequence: TGCGCCAGCAGCTTCCGACAGAGAGAGACCCAGTACTTC. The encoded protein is CASSFRQRETQYF.

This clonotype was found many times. CDR3 nucleotide sequence: TGCAGTGCTAGGTACCGTCTCTCTTACGAGCAGTACTTC. Translating gives CSARYRLSYEQYF. V and J are TRBV20-1 and TRBJ2-7; D is unresolved. Germline CDR1 reads DFQATT; CDR2 reads SNEGSKA (reference sequence). V lost 3 bases and J lost 4, with 13 bases in between. This CDR3 is built from 13 residues.

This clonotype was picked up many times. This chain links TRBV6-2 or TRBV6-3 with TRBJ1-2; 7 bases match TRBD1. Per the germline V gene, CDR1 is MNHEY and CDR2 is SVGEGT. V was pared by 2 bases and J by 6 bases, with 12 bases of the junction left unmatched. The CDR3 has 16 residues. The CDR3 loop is CASSYPSGRGRNGYTF. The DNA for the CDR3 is TGTGCCAGCAGTTACCCCTCGGGGAGGGGGCGCAATGGCTACACCTTC.

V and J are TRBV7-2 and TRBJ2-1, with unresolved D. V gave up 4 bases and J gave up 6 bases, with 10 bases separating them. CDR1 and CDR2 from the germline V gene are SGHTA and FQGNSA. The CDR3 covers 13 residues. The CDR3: CASSSAHANEQFF. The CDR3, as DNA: TGTGCCAGCAGCTCGGCGCATGCCAATGAGCAGTTCTTC.

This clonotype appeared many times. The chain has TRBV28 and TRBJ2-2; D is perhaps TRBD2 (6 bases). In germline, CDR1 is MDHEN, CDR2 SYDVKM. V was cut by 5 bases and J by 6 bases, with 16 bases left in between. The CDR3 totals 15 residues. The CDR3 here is CASSPAGRTAGELFF. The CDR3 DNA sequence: TGTGCCAGCAGTCCGGCAGGGAGGACTGCCGGGGAGCTGTTTTTT.

CDR3 bases: TGTGCCAGCAGCTCACGGGACAGTTACGAGCAGTACTTC. Translation gives CASSSRDSYEQYF. The chain recombines TRBV11-3 with TRBJ2-7, with 7 bases identical to TRBD1. The CDR3 length is 13 residues. J gave up 4 bases and V 4 bases, and 4 bases lay outside the gene matches. Germline CDR1 reads SGHNT; CDR2 reads YENEEA.

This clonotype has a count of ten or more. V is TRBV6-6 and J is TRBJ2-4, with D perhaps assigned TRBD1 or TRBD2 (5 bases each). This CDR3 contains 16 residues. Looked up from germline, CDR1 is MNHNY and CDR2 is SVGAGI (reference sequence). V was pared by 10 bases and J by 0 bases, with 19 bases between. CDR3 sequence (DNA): TGTGCCACCTTGGACGGGGCACAGGTAGCCAAAAACATTCAGTACTTC. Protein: CATLDGAQVAKNIQYF.

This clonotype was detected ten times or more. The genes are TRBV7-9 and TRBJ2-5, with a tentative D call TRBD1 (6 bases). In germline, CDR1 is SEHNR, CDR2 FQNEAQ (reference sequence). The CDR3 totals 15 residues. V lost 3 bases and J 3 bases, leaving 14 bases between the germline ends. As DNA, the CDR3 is TGTGCCAGCAGCTTGGGGGACAACTCTAAAGAGACCCAGTACTTC. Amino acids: CASSLGDNSKETQYF. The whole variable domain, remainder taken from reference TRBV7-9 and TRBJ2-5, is DTGVSQNPRHKITKRGQNVTFRCDPISEHNRLYWYRQTLGQGPEFLTYFQNEAQLEKSRLLSDRFSAERPKGSFSTLEIQRTEQGDSAMYLCASSLGDNSKETQYFGPGTRLLVL.

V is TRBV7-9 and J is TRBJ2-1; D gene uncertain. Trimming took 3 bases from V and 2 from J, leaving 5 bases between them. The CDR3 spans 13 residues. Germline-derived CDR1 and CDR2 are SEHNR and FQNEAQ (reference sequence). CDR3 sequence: CASSLSTYNEQFF. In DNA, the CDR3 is TGTGCCAGCAGCTTGTCCACCTACAATGAGCAGTTCTTC. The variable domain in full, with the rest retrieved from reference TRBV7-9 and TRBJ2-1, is DTGVSQNPRHKITKRGQNVTFRCDPISEHNRLYWYRQTLGQGPEFLTYFQNEAQLEKSRLLSDRFSAERPKGSFSTLEIQRTEQGDSAMYLCASSLSTYNEQFFGPGTRLTVL.

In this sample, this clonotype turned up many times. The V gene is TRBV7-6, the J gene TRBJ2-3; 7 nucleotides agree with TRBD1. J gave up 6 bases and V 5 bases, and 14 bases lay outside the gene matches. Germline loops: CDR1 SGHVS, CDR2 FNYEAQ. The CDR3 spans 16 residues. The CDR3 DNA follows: TGTGCCAGCAGCCAGATGGCGTGGGACAGTGACGATACGCAGTATTTT. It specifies CASSQMAWDSDDTQYF.

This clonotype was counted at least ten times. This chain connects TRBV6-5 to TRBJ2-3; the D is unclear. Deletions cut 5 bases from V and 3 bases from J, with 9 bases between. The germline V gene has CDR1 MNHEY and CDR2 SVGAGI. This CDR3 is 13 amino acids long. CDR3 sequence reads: CASSHPTTDTQYF. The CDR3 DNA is TGTGCCAGCAGTCACCCGACTACAGATACGCAGTATTTT.

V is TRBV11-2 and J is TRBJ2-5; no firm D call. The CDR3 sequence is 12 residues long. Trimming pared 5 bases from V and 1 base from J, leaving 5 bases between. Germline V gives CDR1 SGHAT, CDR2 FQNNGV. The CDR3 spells CASSRSQETQYF. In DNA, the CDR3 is TGTGCCAGCAGCCGAAGCCAAGAGACCCAGTACTTC. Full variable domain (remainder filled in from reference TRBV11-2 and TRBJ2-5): EAGVAQSPRYKIIEKRQSVAFWCNPISGHATLYWYQQILGQGPKLLIQFQNNGVVDDSQLPKDRFSAERLKGVDSTLKIQPAKLEDSAVYLCASSRSQETQYFGPGTRLLVL.

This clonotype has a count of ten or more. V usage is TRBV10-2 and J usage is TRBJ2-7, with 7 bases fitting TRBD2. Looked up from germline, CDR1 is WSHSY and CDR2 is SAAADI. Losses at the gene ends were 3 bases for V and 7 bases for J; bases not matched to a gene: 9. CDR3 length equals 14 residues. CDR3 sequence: CASSDWAGRAEQYF. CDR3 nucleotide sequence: TGCGCCAGCAGTGACTGGGCAGGGAGGGCAGAGCAGTACTTC.

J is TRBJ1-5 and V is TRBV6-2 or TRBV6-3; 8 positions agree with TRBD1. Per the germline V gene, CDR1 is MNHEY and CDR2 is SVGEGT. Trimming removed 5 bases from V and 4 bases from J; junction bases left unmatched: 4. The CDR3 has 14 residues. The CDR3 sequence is CASSDDRGNQPQHF. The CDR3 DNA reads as TGTGCCAGCAGTGACGACAGGGGTAATCAGCCCCAGCATTTT.

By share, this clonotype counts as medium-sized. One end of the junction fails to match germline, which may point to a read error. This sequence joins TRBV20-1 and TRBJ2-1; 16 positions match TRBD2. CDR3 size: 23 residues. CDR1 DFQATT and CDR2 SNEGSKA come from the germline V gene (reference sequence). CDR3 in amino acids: CSARAPPRVGTSGRALSYNEQFF. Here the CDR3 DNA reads TGCAGTGCAAGAGCCCCCCCCCGCGTCGGGACTAGCGGGAGGGCCCTCTCCTACAATGAGCAGTTCTTC.

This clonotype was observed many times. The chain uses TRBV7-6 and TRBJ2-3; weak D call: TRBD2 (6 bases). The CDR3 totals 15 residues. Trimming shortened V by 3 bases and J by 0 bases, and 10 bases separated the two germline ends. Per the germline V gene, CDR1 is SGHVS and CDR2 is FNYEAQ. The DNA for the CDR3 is TGTGCCAGCAGCTTGGGGGGTGTTAGCACAGATACGCAGTATTTT. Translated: CASSLGGVSTDTQYF.

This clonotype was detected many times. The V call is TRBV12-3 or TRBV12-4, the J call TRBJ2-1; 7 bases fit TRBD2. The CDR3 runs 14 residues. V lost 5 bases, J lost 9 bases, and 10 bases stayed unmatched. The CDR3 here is CASSPGGPTGEQFF. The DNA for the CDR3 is TGTGCCAGCAGTCCGGGGGGACCGACGGGTGAGCAGTTCTTC.

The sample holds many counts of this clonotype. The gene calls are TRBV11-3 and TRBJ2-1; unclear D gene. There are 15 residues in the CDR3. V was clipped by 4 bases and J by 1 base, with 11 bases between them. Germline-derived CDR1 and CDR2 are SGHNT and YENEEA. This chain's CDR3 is CASSSLGKSYNEQFF. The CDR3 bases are TGTGCCAGCAGCTCTCTAGGGAAGTCCTACAATGAGCAGTTCTTC.

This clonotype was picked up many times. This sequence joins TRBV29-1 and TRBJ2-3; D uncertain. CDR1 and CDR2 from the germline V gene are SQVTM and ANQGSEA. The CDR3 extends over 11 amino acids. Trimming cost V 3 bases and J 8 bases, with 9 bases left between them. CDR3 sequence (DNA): TGCAGCGTTGAGCATTGGGGTACGCAGTATTTT. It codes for CSVEHWGTQYF.

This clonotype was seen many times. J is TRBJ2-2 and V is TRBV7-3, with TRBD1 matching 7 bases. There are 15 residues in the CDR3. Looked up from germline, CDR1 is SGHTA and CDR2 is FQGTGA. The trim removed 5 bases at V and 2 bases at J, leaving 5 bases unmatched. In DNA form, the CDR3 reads TGTGCCAGCAGCGAACAGGGGATCAACACCGGGGAGCTGTTTTTT. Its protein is CASSEQGINTGELFF.

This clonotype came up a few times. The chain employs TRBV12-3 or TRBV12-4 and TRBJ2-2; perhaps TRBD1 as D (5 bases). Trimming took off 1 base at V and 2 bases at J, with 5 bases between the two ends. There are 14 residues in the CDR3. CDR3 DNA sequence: TGTGCCAGCAGTTTAGGGACAAACACCGGGGAGCTGTTTTTT. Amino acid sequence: CASSLGTNTGELFF.

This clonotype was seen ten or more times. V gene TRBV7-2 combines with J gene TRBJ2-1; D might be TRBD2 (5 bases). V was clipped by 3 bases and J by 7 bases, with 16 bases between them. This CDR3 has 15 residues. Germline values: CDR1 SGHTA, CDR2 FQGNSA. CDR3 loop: CASSFTLLSGNEQFF. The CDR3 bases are TGTGCCAGCAGCTTCACGTTGTTATCGGGGAATGAGCAGTTCTTC.

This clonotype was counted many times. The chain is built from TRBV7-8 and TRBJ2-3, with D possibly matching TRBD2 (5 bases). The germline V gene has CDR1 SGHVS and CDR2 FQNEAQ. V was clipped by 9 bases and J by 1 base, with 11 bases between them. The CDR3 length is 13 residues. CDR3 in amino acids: CARPPEGTDTQYF. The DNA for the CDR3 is TGTGCCAGGCCCCCGGAGGGCACAGATACGCAGTATTTT.